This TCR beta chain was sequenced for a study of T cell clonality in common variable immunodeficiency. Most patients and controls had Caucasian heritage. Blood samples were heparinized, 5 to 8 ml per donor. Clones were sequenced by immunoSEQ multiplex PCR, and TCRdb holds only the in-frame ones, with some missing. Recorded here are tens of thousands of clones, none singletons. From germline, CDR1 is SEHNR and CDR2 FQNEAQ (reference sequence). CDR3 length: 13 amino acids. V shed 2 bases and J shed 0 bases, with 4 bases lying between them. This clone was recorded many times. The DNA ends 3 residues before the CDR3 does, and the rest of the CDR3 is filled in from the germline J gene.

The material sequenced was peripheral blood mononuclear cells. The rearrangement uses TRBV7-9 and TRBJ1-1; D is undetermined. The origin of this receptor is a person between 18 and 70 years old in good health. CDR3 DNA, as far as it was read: TGTGCCAGCAGCTTAAGCTTGAACACTGAA. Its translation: CASSLSLNTE. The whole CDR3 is CASSLSLNTEAFF.